The 9 T cell receptor beta chains listed next were all sequenced from one sample in a study of blood T cell repertoires in COVID-19. Using immunoSEQ multiplex PCR, the repertoire was profiled, and TCRdb retains in-frame clones only, with some absent. The table has around 230,000 clones, 75% to 90% seen once. The sequenced material came from PBMCs or T cells enriched from blood (not recorded which). These receptor sequences come from a middle-aged woman with acute COVID-19.

The chain recombines TRBV7-9 with TRBJ2-5, with TRBD2 identical over 10 bases. With V trimmed by 5 bases and J by 4 bases, 10 bases remained unmatched. This CDR3 has 16 amino acids. The germline V gene encodes CDR1 SEHNR and CDR2 FQNEAQ (reference sequence). The CDR3 here is CASSRTSGGVRETQYF. The CDR3 DNA reads TGTGCCAGCAGCCGGACGAGCGGGGGGGTCAGAGAGACCCAGTACTTC. Supplemented by reference TRBV7-9 and TRBJ2-5, the full variable domain reads DTGVSQNPRHKITKRGQNVTFRCDPISEHNRLYWYRQTLGQGPEFLTYFQNEAQLEKSRLLSDRFSAERPKGSFSTLEIQRTEQGDSAMYLCASSRTSGGVRETQYFGPGTRLLVL.

The rearrangement links TRBV5-6 to TRBJ2-5; 9 positions agree with TRBD1. The germline V gene encodes CDR1 SGHDT and CDR2 YYEEEE. The ends lost 4 bases at V and 5 bases at J; junction bases unmatched: 6. CDR3 length: 14 amino acids. CDR3: CASSRTGVEETQYF. As DNA, the CDR3 is TGTGCCAGCAGCAGGACAGGGGTTGAGGAGACCCAGTACTTC.

The chain is built from TRBV7-2 and TRBJ1-1; the match to TRBD1 covers 8 bases. From germline, CDR1 is SGHTA and CDR2 FQGNSA. This CDR3 region has 13 residues. With 5 bases clipped from V and 7 bases from J, the junction kept 6 bases outside the gene matches. CDR3 in DNA: TGTGCCAGCAGCACCGGACAGGGCCTTGAAGCTTTCTTT. Protein product: CASSTGQGLEAFF.

This clone was recorded a few times. The chain uses TRBV5-1 and TRBJ1-1; 8 nucleotides agree with TRBD1. CDR3 length: 13 amino acids. CDR1 is SGHRS and CDR2 is YFSETQ in the germline V gene. J gave up 4 bases and V 4 bases, and 3 bases lay outside the gene matches. The CDR3 sequence is CASSVGTGTEAFF. CDR3 coding DNA: TGCGCCAGCAGCGTAGGGACAGGCACTGAAGCTTTCTTT.

The sample holds a few counts of this clone. This chain connects TRBV6-2 or TRBV6-3 to TRBJ1-4; TRBD1 matches 12 bases. There are 16 residues in the CDR3. From germline, CDR1 is MNHEY and CDR2 SVGEGT. V lost 0 bases, J lost 8 bases, and 4 bases stayed unmatched. The CDR3 DNA reads as TGTGCCAGCAGTTACTCCTCCGGGACAGGGGGCGAAAAACTGTTTTTT. This translates into CASSYSSGTGGEKLFF.

The rearrangement joins TRBV9 to TRBJ2-7; TRBD1 aligns across 7 bases. This CDR3 region has 16 residues. J was trimmed by 1 base and V by 4 bases; bases with no gene match: 11. CDR1 is SGDLS and CDR2 is YYNGEE in the germline V gene. The chain's CDR3 is CASSPKPGTESYEQYF. CDR3 bases: TGTGCCAGCAGCCCGAAACCCGGGACAGAGTCCTACGAGCAGTACTTC.

This chain joins TRBV7-2 and TRBJ2-7; D may be TRBD1 (5 bases). This CDR3 has 14 residues. CDR1 SGHTA and CDR2 FQGNSA come from the germline V gene. The V and J ends lost 5 bases and 1 base respectively, with 12 bases between them. The CDR3 spells CASSLRQRSYEQYF. The DNA for the CDR3 is TGTGCCAGCAGCCTTCGACAGAGGTCCTACGAGCAGTACTTC.

The V call is TRBV19, the J call TRBJ1-2; 7 nucleotides line up with TRBD1. The CDR3 has 14 residues. After removal of 2 bases from V and 7 bases from J, the junction contained 7 bases not matched to a gene. Germline V gene data show CDR1 as LNHDA and CDR2 as SQIVND (reference sequence). Here the CDR3 reads CASSITGDLSGYTF. CDR3 nucleotide sequence: TGTGCCAGTAGTATAACAGGGGACTTGAGTGGCTACACCTTC.

DNA for the CDR3: TGTGCCAGTAGTTTAACAGTGGATGTTGGCTACACCTTC. This translates into CASSLTVDVGYTF. The V and J genes are TRBV19 and TRBJ1-2; unclear D gene. The CDR3 covers 13 residues. Germline V gene lookup returns CDR1 LNHDA and CDR2 SQIVND (reference sequence). V lost 5 bases and J 7 bases, leaving 14 bases between the germline ends.